The T cell receptor (beta chain) described here comes from a study of beta chain features in type 1 diabetes. Study-wide results and limits: A possible short-template PCR bias applies equally to patients and controls. Sampled from patients, naive, central memory and Treg TCRB repertoires appeared more similar than those sampled from healthy donors. Shortening that was moderate but significant affected the TCRB CDR3s of Type 1 diabetes patients in all four CD4+ subsets.

CDR1 and CDR2 (germline): MNHNY, SVGAGI (reference sequence). The CDR3 loop spans 14 amino acids. V gave up 6 bases and J gave up 4 bases, with 16 bases separating them. Since all of the isolated RNA was reverse transcribed, expressed TCRB transcripts were what got sequenced. Profiled with immunoSEQ multiplex PCR; TCRdb holds only in-frame clones, not every one. The repertoire includes hundreds of thousands of clones, more than 13% of them detected once, and approximately 0.039% sits in the top ten. Turning to this clone: The antigen is unknown.

J is TRBJ2-7 and V is TRBV6-6; D possibly matches TRBD1 or TRBD2 (5 bases each). The sequencing sample was made of naive CD4+ T cells from blood. This receptor was taken from a man between 18 and 29 years old with type 1 diabetes. The CDR3 nucleotides are TGTGCCAGCAGGGCGAGGGGCGCGACGTACGAGCAGTACTTC. Its protein is CASRARGATYEQYF.